This TCR beta chain was found in a study of blood T cell repertoires in COVID-19. Study information: The analysed material was cDNA or gDNA that came from T cells, B-cell-depleted T cells, or PBMCs.

The CDR3 consists of 14 residues. Germline CDR1 reads SGHNT; CDR2 reads YYREEE (reference sequence). Deletions cut 5 bases from V and 8 bases from J, with 19 bases between. This table comes from immunoSEQ multiplex PCR, and its TCRdb copy is limited to in-frame clones, with some not included. Of approximately 230,000 clones listed, approximately 88% are singletons. This clonotype was sampled from a woman aged 25 to 39 with COVID-19, enrolled during active disease. The chain uses TRBV5-4 and TRBJ1-2, with TRBD1 as a possible D gene (5 bases). Sequenced input: peripheral blood. Here the CDR3 reads CASRSWGVIRGYTF. The CDR3 bases are TGTGCCAGCAGGAGTTGGGGGGTGATACGGGGCTACACCTTC. Together with reference TRBV5-4 and TRBJ1-2, the CDR3 gives the full variable domain: ETGVTQSPTHLIKTRGQQVTLRCSSQSGHNTVSWYQQALGQGPQFIFQYYREEENGRGNFPPRFSGLQFPNYSSELNVNALELDDSALYLCASRSWGVIRGYTFGSGTRLTVV.